Listed below are T cell receptor beta chains from one sample, sequenced in a study of cytomegalovirus exposure and HLA in healthy donors. Sequencing was performed with immunoSEQ multiplex PCR; in TCRdb, only in-frame clones are kept and a portion is missing. The data contain under 150,000 clones, around a tenth of them singletons. Source material: PBMCs. These receptors originate from a man aged 30 to 39 in good health and CMV-seronegative. CDR3s include the opening cysteine and the closing phenylalanine or tryptophan. Not all rows give a size; the values are once, few, many and, for expanded clones, a class.

clone_size	v_call	j_call	cdr3_aa
.	TRBV29-1	TRBJ1-6	CSVGGGPNSPLHF
few	TRBV7-7	TRBJ2-5	CASSLVPAQETQYF
.	TRBV12-5	TRBJ2-3	CASGFITDTQYF
.	TRBV2	TRBJ2-1	CASTGDRAYNEQFF
.	TRBV30	TRBJ1-6	CAWRKTGSGNSPLHF
few	TRBV29-1	TRBJ2-7	CSVEGGRAYEQYF
.	TRBV29-1	TRBJ2-1	CSVEEGRRINEQFF
many	TRBV5-1	TRBJ2-1	CASSSSGSSYNEQFF
few	TRBV5-6	TRBJ1-2	CASSTPGTGYGYTF
few	TRBV6-1	TRBJ1-1	CASSDGGANTEAFF
.	TRBV19	TRBJ1-1	CASSIGRGRAFF
.	TRBV2	TRBJ2-2	CASSTGGAVTGELFF
.	TRBV5-1	TRBJ2-3	CASSLVVSAGAQDTQYF
few	TRBV19	TRBJ2-3	CASSMAGEYDTQYF
.	TRBV4-1	TRBJ1-2	CASSQDPASRGHDYTF
.	TRBV27	TRBJ2-7	CASSLSGTVSYEQYF
.	TRBV7-3	TRBJ1-5	CASSLTGSTGEHQHF
few	TRBV5-1	TRBJ2-7	CASSLDLPYEQYF
.	TRBV5-1	TRBJ2-7	CASSLGTSGRSYEQYF
.	TRBV10-3	TRBJ1-2	CAISEGGYGYTF
few	TRBV18	TRBJ2-2	CASSYSTESGELFF
.	TRBV5-1	TRBJ1-5	CASSPTPSGQGNNQPQHF
.	TRBV19	TRBJ2-2	CASHRGLGLTGELFF
.	TRBV12-5	TRBJ2-5	CASTGGNQETQYF
.	TRBV7-9	TRBJ2-3	CASSLGLAGTDTQYF
.	TRBV2	TRBJ2-1	CASKREGFSSYNEQFF